This entry lists 27 T cell receptor beta chains sequenced from one sample in a study of T cells in Graves' hyperthyroidism and ophthalmopathy. Using RNA transcripts as the source, TCR beta CDR3 regions were amplified. The HTBI primer set served for first-round RT-PCR of the TCR CDR3. TCRdb analysed the multiplex PCR reads with MiXCR anew, one entry per CDR3 protein. The repertoire holds 360,000 or so distinct CDR3 sequences, with 13% to 15% as singletons. Sequencing was done on a sample of blood. The receptors originated from a woman in her sixties with Graves' ophthalmopathy.

This clonotype showed up many times. The chain combines TRBV20-1 with TRBJ2-2, with a tentative D call TRBD1 (6 bases). V was clipped by 4 bases and J by 5 bases, with 26 bases between them. The CDR3 extends over 18 amino acids. In germline, CDR1 is DFQATT, CDR2 SNEGSKA (reference sequence). The CDR3 DNA follows: TGCAGTGCTATACAGGGAGCAGGGCCCATAGAAGGGACCGGGGAGCTGTTTTTT. Protein sequence: CSAIQGAGPIEGTGELFF.

This clonotype was counted many times. V and J are TRBV2 and TRBJ1-5; D is ambiguous. The CDR3 runs to 11 residues. Trimming pared 6 bases from V and 7 bases from J, leaving 7 bases between. Germline loops: CDR1 SNHLY, CDR2 FYNNEI. The DNA for the CDR3 is TGTGCCAGCAGCGTGGTCCAGCCCCAGCATTTT. Translated: CASSVVQPQHF. The variable domain in full, with the rest retrieved from reference TRBV2 and TRBJ1-5, is EPEVTQTPSHQVTQMGQEVILRCVPISNHLYFYWYRQILGQKVEFLVSFYNNEISEKSEIFDDQFSVERPDGSNFTLKIRSTKLEDSAMYFCASSVVQPQHFGDGTRLSIL.

This clonotype was seen ten or more times. The genes are TRBV6-6 and TRBJ1-4, with D uncertain. The CDR3 is 12 residues long. V shed 2 bases and J shed 7 bases, with 5 bases lying between them. Germline CDR1 and CDR2: MNHNY and SVGAGI (reference sequence). The CDR3 is CASSYSGEKLFF. CDR3 coding DNA: TGTGCCAGCAGTTACAGTGGTGAAAAACTGTTTTTT.

This clonotype occurred many times. CDR3 protein: CASSLEQTYNEQFF. The CDR3 coding sequence is TGCGCCAGCAGCTTGGAGCAGACCTACAATGAGCAGTTCTTC. The chain recombines TRBV5-1 with TRBJ2-1; D is unresolved. Trimming pared 0 bases from V and 2 bases from J, leaving 6 bases between. CDR3 length: 14 amino acids. Germline V gene data show CDR1 as SGHRS and CDR2 as YFSETQ.

This clonotype appeared many times. This chain joins TRBV3-1 and TRBJ1-5; 7 bases line up with TRBD1. The CDR3 covers 14 residues. V lost 6 bases, J lost 6 bases, and 8 bases stayed unmatched. CDR1 is LGHDT and CDR2 is YNNKEL in the germline V gene (reference sequence). CDR3 DNA: TGTGCCAGCAGTTCGACAGGGAAGGGTCAGCCCCAGCATTTT. It codes for CASSSTGKGQPQHF.

There are many counts of this clonotype. J is TRBJ2-7 and V is TRBV13, with no clear D. This CDR3 has 12 amino acids. Germline V gene lookup returns CDR1 PRHDT and CDR2 FYEKMQ (reference sequence). V was clipped by 1 base and J by 7 bases, with 8 bases between them. CDR3: CASSLEVGEQYF. CDR3 coding DNA: TGTGCCAGCAGCTTAGAGGTCGGGGAGCAGTACTTC.

The chain uses TRBV27 and TRBJ2-1, with D unclear. Germline CDR1 and CDR2: MNHEY and SMNVEV (reference sequence). The ends were cut back, 6 bases at V and 10 bases at J, with 10 bases in the middle. The CDR3 covers 11 residues. CDR3 sequence reads: CASREGMEQFF. CDR3 DNA sequence: TGTGCCAGCAGAGAAGGGATGGAGCAGTTCTTC.

The gene calls are TRBV24-1 and TRBJ1-2; 10 bases fit TRBD1. This CDR3 has 14 residues. V gave up 7 bases and J gave up 4 bases; unmatched junction bases: 5. Germline V lookup: CDR1 KGHDR, CDR2 SFDVKD. DNA of the CDR3: TGTGCCACCAGGGGGACAGGGGAATTCTATGGCTACACCTTC. This translates into CATRGTGEFYGYTF.

On this clonotype itself: At one of its ends the junction is not consistent with the germline gene, which may arise from a read error. The chain joins TRBV6-5 to TRBJ2-1; 11 nucleotides line up with TRBD2. From germline, CDR1 is MNHEY and CDR2 SVGAGI. CDR3 size: 19 residues. The CDR3 region has the DNA TGTGCCAGCGGTTACTCGAGAGGTAGCGGGAGGGCTCCCCTTAATGAGCAGTTCTTC. Its translation is CASGYSRGSGRAPLNEQFF.

For the CDR3, the DNA is TGTGCCAGCAGCTTAGATACTGGGGGGCGGCACTACAACGAGCAGTACTTC. It specifies CASSLDTGGRHYNEQYF. This chain links TRBV7-2 with TRBJ2-7; either TRBD1 or TRBD2 may fit D (6 bases each). The V gene lost 1 base and the J gene lost 5 bases, with 21 bases spanning the gap. Looked up from germline, CDR1 is SGHTA and CDR2 is FQGNSA. This CDR3 contains 17 residues.

The chain is built from TRBV2 and TRBJ1-4, with 7 bases aligning to TRBD1. The CDR3 spans 15 residues. In germline, CDR1 is SNHLY, CDR2 FYNNEI. V trimming: 6 bases; J trimming: 7 bases; junction bases outside the gene matches: 11. The CDR3 is CASRVDRVGGEKLFF. In DNA form, the CDR3 reads TGTGCCAGCAGAGTCGACAGGGTAGGGGGTGAAAAACTGTTTTTT.

The chain has TRBV30 and TRBJ2-7; the match to TRBD2 covers 10 bases. The J segment lost 2 bases and the V segment lost 2 bases, leaving 15 bases of the junction unmatched. The CDR3 has 18 amino acids. Germline V lookup: CDR1 GTSNPN, CDR2 SVGIG (reference sequence). The CDR3 loop is CAWSRAPGTSALTYEQYF. As DNA, the CDR3 is TGTGCCTGGAGTAGAGCCCCCGGGACTAGCGCTTTGACCTACGAGCAGTACTTC.

This clonotype appeared many times. CDR3 in amino acids: CASSQGGNSGANVLTF. DNA of the CDR3: TGTGCCAGCAGTCAGGGAGGCAACTCTGGGGCCAACGTCCTGACTTTC. The chain carries TRBV28 and TRBJ2-6; tentatively, D is TRBD2 (6 bases). V gave up 5 bases and J gave up 0 bases, with 11 bases separating them. This CDR3 is 16 amino acids long. Germline CDR1 MDHEN, CDR2 SYDVKM.

This clonotype showed up many times. V and J are TRBV2 and TRBJ2-5; 10 bases line up with TRBD2. CDR3 length equals 15 residues. CDR1 is SNHLY and CDR2 is FYNNEI in the germline V gene. The V gene end was trimmed by 6 bases and the J gene end by 7 bases; junction bases not matched to a gene: 11. DNA of the CDR3: TGTGCCAGCAGCGAACTAGCGGGGATGTTGGGGACCCAGTACTTC. This translates into CASSELAGMLGTQYF.

V gene TRBV10-2 combines with J gene TRBJ2-5; 8 nucleotides match TRBD1. Looked up from germline, CDR1 is WSHSY and CDR2 is SAAADI. The CDR3 length is 15 residues. V was pared by 1 base and J by 5 bases, with 6 bases of the junction left unmatched. The CDR3 DNA is TGCGCCAGCAGTGAGTTCAGGGGGCTAGTCGAGACCCAGTACTTC. Translation gives CASSEFRGLVETQYF.

This clonotype came up many times. The chain has TRBV9 and TRBJ2-3; D gene ambiguous. The CDR3 is 13 residues long. Looked up from germline, CDR1 is SGDLS and CDR2 is YYNGEE. Trimming stripped 1 base from V and 5 bases from J, with 8 bases between. The CDR3 region is CASSVRSVDTQYF. The CDR3 coding sequence is TGTGCCAGCAGCGTAAGGAGCGTAGATACGCAGTATTTT.

This clonotype came up many times. The chain joins TRBV12-3 or TRBV12-4 to TRBJ1-5, with 7 nucleotides matching TRBD1. The CDR3 loop spans 18 amino acids. Trimming removed 3 bases from V and 0 bases from J; junction bases left unmatched: 11. The CDR3 nucleotides read TGTGCCAGCAGTTTGGGGGGTGCCAGACAGGGTAGCAATCAGCCCCAGCATTTT. Translation gives CASSLGGARQGSNQPQHF.

This clonotype has only a few counts. The rearrangement joins TRBV6-2 or TRBV6-3 to TRBJ2-1; 8 nucleotides match TRBD2. Trimming removed 4 bases from V and 1 base from J; junction bases left unmatched: 6. CDR3 length: 16 residues. Germline V gives CDR1 MNHEY, CDR2 SVGEGT. The CDR3 protein is CASSFDGRASYNEQFF. In nucleotides, the CDR3 is TGTGCCAGCAGTTTCGACGGGAGGGCGTCCTACAATGAGCAGTTCTTC.

The chain has TRBV20-1 and TRBJ2-1, with TRBD2 identical over 8 bases. Trimming cost V 3 bases and J 3 bases; bases outside gene matches: 7. Per the germline V gene, CDR1 is DFQATT and CDR2 is SNEGSKA (reference sequence). This CDR3 is built from 15 residues. In nucleotides, the CDR3 is TGCAGTGCTAGGGCAGGCGGGAGGATCTACAATGAGCAGTTCTTC. Its protein product is CSARAGGRIYNEQFF.

Many counts were recorded for this clonotype. The CDR3 DNA reads as TGTGCCAGCAGCCAAGCCTCGGGTCGTGGGGGGCAGTACTTC. It is translated as CASSQASGRGGQYF. The V gene is TRBV28, the J gene TRBJ2-7, with D perhaps given as TRBD1 or TRBD2 (5 bases each). The ends were cut back, 6 bases at V and 9 bases at J, with 21 bases in the middle. The CDR3 has 14 residues. Germline V CDR1 and CDR2: MDHEN, SYDVKM. The whole variable domain, remainder taken from reference TRBV28 and TRBJ2-7, is DVKVTQSSRYLVKRTGEKVFLECVQDMDHENMFWYRQDPGLGLRLIYFSYDVKMKEKGDIPEGYSVSREKKERFSLILESASTNQTSMYLCASSQASGRGGQYFGPGTRLTVT.

This clonotype was recorded a few times. A much larger clone lies a single base off, so this may be a read error. V and J are TRBV20-1 and TRBJ2-1; no definite D call. This CDR3 spans 15 amino acids. The germline gives CDR1 DFQATT, CDR2 SNEGSKA (reference sequence). The CDR3 loop reads CNAKSPLADYNEQFF. The CDR3 DNA sequence: TGCAATGCTAAAAGCCCTTTGGCGGACTACAATGAGCAGTTCTTC.

This clonotype was recorded a few times. The CDR3, as DNA: TGCAGCGTTTCGACTAGCGGGAAATGGGAGCAGTACTTC. Translation gives CSVSTSGKWEQYF. The rearrangement joins TRBV29-1 to TRBJ2-7; 11 positions agree with TRBD2. The length of the CDR3 is 13 residues. Germline V gives CDR1 SQVTM, CDR2 ANQGSEA. V was clipped by 5 bases and J by 7 bases; unmatched bases: 7.

Notes on this clonotype: The junction departs from germline at one end; a sequencing error may be responsible. The chain has TRBV5-6 and TRBJ2-1; possible D gene TRBD2, 5 bases. In germline, CDR1 is SGHDT, CDR2 YYEEEE. This CDR3 has 14 residues. The CDR3 protein is CANSFSPGSDEQFF. The CDR3 bases are TGTGCCAACAGCTTCTCCCCGGGAAGCGATGAGCAGTTCTTC.

In its sample, this clonotype was seen many times. The chain employs TRBV2 and TRBJ1-4, with D possibly being TRBD1 (6 bases). CDR3 length: 13 residues. Per germline, CDR1 SNHLY and CDR2 FYNNEI. Deletions cut 7 bases from V and 8 bases from J, with 14 bases between. The DNA for the CDR3 is TGTGCCAGCAAATCCAGGGGCGAGGAAAAACTGTTTTTT. Protein product: CASKSRGEEKLFF.

This clonotype was detected ten times or more. The rearrangement joins TRBV6-1 to TRBJ2-7; 7 bases map to TRBD2. The CDR3 totals 15 residues. CDR1 is MNHNS and CDR2 is SASEGT in the germline V gene. V gave up 5 bases and J gave up 5 bases; unmatched junction bases: 12. CDR3 DNA: TGTGCCAGCAGTTATCTTGGGTTAGCGGGCAACGAGCAGTACTTC. Translating gives CASSYLGLAGNEQYF.

The J gene is TRBJ2-3, the V gene TRBV28; 10 bases fit TRBD2. With V trimmed by 6 bases and J by 1 base, 7 bases remained unmatched. The CDR3 is made up of 16 amino acids. CDR1 and CDR2 from the germline V gene are MDHEN and SYDVKM. The CDR3 coding sequence is TGTGCCAGCAGCGCCGTCCTAGCGGGAGGCACAGATACGCAGTATTTT. It is translated as CASSAVLAGGTDTQYF.

A remark on this clonotype: One junction end disagrees with the germline gene, perhaps due to a read error. The chain couples TRBV27 to TRBJ2-3; no definite D call. Germline CDR1 MNHEY, CDR2 SMNVEV (reference sequence). This CDR3 region has 13 residues. The DNA of the CDR3 is TGTGCCAGCAGTTTCTATTCCGAAGATACGCAGTGTTTT. Its translation is CASSFYSEDTQCF.